This TCR beta chain was retrieved from a study of glioma-infiltrating T cells. Study findings and constraints: Only very few CDR3 sequences appeared in both tissue and blood. Tissue-blood divergence was below expectation in non-neoplastic patients, above in gliomas.

The iRepertoire nested amplicon-rescue multiplex PCR amplified TCR alpha and beta CDR3s from RNA. For one-step reverse transcription and amplification, 100-400 ng of tissue mRNA or PBMC total RNA was used. TCRdb ran MiXCR on the multiplex PCR reads and lists one entry per CDR3 protein. The table has around 99,000 distinct CDR3 sequences, 25% to 30% seen once; the top ten hold around a third. In this sample, this clonotype turned up many times. Its target is unknown. Germline V lookup: CDR1 DFQATT, CDR2 SNEGSKA (reference sequence). Trimming cost V 3 bases and J 4 bases, with 16 bases left between them. This CDR3 has 14 amino acids.

The clonotype originates from a human donor with low-grade glioma or glioblastoma, undergoing nonglioma brain surgery, or in good health (not recorded which). The sample taken for sequencing was glioma tissue, nonneoplastic brain tissue, or PBMCs (not recorded which). The chain links TRBV20-1 to TRBJ2-7; D not resolved. The CDR3 spells CSASPVLSPYEQYF. The CDR3 coding sequence is TGCAGTGCTAGCCCCGTTTTGAGTCCTTACGAGCAGTACTTC.